The 5 T cell receptor beta chains reported below all come from one sample, sequenced in a study of blood T cell repertoires in COVID-19. Some clones are missing from TCRdb's copy, which holds only in-frame ones; the method was immunoSEQ multiplex PCR. The data hold approximately 440,000 clones, with about nine tenths observed a single time. Material for sequencing was PBMCs or T cells enriched from blood (not recorded which). Receptors were obtained from a man between 18 and 29 years old who had recovered from COVID-19.

The chain uses TRBV6-5 and TRBJ2-5, with D hard to call. In germline, CDR1 is MNHEY, CDR2 SVGAGI. The V and J ends lost 6 bases and 4 bases respectively, with 12 bases between them. CDR3 length equals 13 residues. The CDR3 is CASSLVPRETQYF. In DNA form, the CDR3 reads TGTGCCAGCAGCCTTGTACCTAGAGAGACCCAGTACTTC.

This chain connects TRBV10-1 to TRBJ2-1, with D maybe TRBD1 (6 bases). The CDR3 sequence is 16 residues long. Per germline, CDR1 WNHNN and CDR2 SYGVQD (reference sequence). V lost 4 bases to trimming and J lost 3 bases, with 16 bases between them. As DNA, the CDR3 is TGCGCCAGCAGTGCCACAGGGAGTGGCGGCTACAATGAGCAGTTCTTC. As protein: CASSATGSGGYNEQFF.

The chain uses TRBV7-9 and TRBJ2-7, with 8 bases identical to TRBD2. The CDR3 loop spans 13 amino acids. Germline CDR1 is SEHNR and CDR2 is FQNEAQ (reference sequence). Unmatched junction bases numbered 5, after V lost 8 bases and J lost 2 bases. The DNA for the CDR3 is TGTGCCAGCTGTCTAGCGGGTACCTACGAGCAGTACTTC. Its protein is CASCLAGTYEQYF.

This clone has ten or more counts. The J gene is TRBJ2-3, the V gene TRBV18; TRBD2 might be the D (6 bases). Trimming pared 0 bases from V and 3 bases from J, leaving 10 bases between. Germline V gives CDR1 KGHSH, CDR2 LQKENI. This CDR3 spans 15 amino acids. CDR3 in amino acids: CASSPPLARTDTQYF. The DNA of the CDR3 is TGTGCCAGCTCACCACCGCTAGCGCGAACAGATACGCAGTATTTT.

This sequence joins TRBV4-2 and TRBJ2-3, with 11 bases that match TRBD2. V shed 6 bases and J 4 bases; nucleotides not matched to a gene: 6. The CDR3 covers 15 residues. The germline gives CDR1 LGHNA, CDR2 YNFKEQ. The CDR3 DNA reads TGTGCCAGCAGGCCGGGACTAGCGGATTCAGATACGCAGTATTTT. This sequence encodes CASRPGLADSDTQYF.